This entry describes one T cell receptor beta chain. CDR1 is LGHNA and CDR2 is YSLEER in the germline V gene. This CDR3 comprises 15 residues. Trimming removed 1 base from V and 2 bases from J; junction bases left unmatched: 4. This entry belongs to a study of T cell changes during pregnancy in multiple sclerosis. Measured with immunoSEQ multiplex PCR; TCRdb has only the in-frame clones, and not every one. Among tens of thousands of clones, over 90% were seen once, and the ten largest hold less than 3.5%. The sequences come from CD8+ T cells from peripheral blood mononuclear cells, collected in the third trimester of pregnancy. The V call is TRBV4-3, the J call TRBJ2-7, with 8 bases aligning to TRBD2. The TCR originated in a female donor with multiple sclerosis, enrolled in a pregnancy study. The CDR3 nucleotides read TGCGCCAGCAGCCAAGCTCGGGAGGGGGCCTACGAGCAGTACTTC. Its protein product is CASSQAREGAYEQYF.